This T cell receptor (beta chain) appears in the sequencing data of a study of blood T cell repertoires in COVID-19. The wider study: Sites in the United States, Italy and Spain provided acute and convalescent COVID-19 samples. PBMCs, B-cell-depleted T cells, or T cells were the source of the cDNA or gDNA that made up the material.

Authors' data handling: Nucleated cell counts were estimated from reference gene primer amplification. Repertoires were generated with immunoSEQ multiplex PCR, while TCRdb's copy carries only in-frame clones and drops some. That table gives V, J and clone size, and the DNA gave D and trimming. The sample lists 110,000 to 150,000 clones, around 89% occurring once. V was pared by 6 bases and J by 6 bases, with 5 bases of the junction left unmatched. Germline-derived CDR1 and CDR2 are ENHRY and SYGVKD. CDR3 length equals 13 residues. This receptor was obtained from a man aged 60-69 years with active or convalescent COVID-19. This rearrangement joins TRBV10-3 to TRBJ2-1; TRBD1 aligns across 7 bases. Sequences were obtained from peripheral blood. CDR3 sequence reads: CAIRTGPLNEQFF. CDR3 DNA: TGTGCCATCAGGACAGGGCCCCTCAATGAGCAGTTCTTC.